A single sample is the source of the 29 T cell receptor beta chains below, sequenced in a study of control samples from healthy donors and cancer patients. Clones were sequenced by immunoSEQ multiplex PCR, and TCRdb holds only the in-frame ones, with some missing. Here the sample spans 130,000 or so clones, roughly 94% being singletons. Specimen: blood. The receptors were gathered from a man aged 35 to 55 in good health.

This clone was found once. This chain connects TRBV21-1 to TRBJ2-7. TRBV21-1 is labeled a pseudogene. The CDR3 is 15 amino acids. CDR3 bases: TGTGCCAGCAGCATCGCTCCCAGAGTGCACTACGAGCAGTACTTC. Encoded protein: CASSIAPRVHYEQYF.

This chain joins TRBV2 and TRBJ1-6; D gene uncertain. The CDR3 extends over 16 amino acids. The V and J ends lost 6 bases and 2 bases respectively, with 14 bases between them. Germline V gives CDR1 SNHLY, CDR2 FYNNEI. DNA of the CDR3: TGTGCCAGCAGCCGGGGAGGGTTTACCTATAATTCACCCCTCCACTTT. It encodes CASSRGGFTYNSPLHF.

V and J are TRBV27 and TRBJ1-5; a weak D match, TRBD1 (5 bases). With 3 bases removed from V and 6 bases from J, the gap between germline ends came to 12 bases. The CDR3 is 14 amino acids. Germline V gene lookup returns CDR1 MNHEY and CDR2 SMNVEV (reference sequence). The CDR3 reads CASSFGAGRQPQHF. CDR3 sequence (DNA): TGTGCCAGCAGTTTTGGAGCAGGGCGTCAGCCCCAGCATTTT.

V and J are TRBV2 and TRBJ1-5; D not certain. CDR3 length: 11 residues. V was pared by 5 bases and J by 4 bases, with 3 bases between. Germline-derived CDR1 and CDR2 are SNHLY and FYNNEI. CDR3 sequence: CASSNNQPQHF. CDR3 coding DNA: TGTGCCAGCAGTAATAATCAGCCCCAGCATTTT.

The chain couples TRBV29-1 to TRBJ1-4; D remains ambiguous. Germline CDR1 SQVTM, CDR2 ANQGSEA. Trimming took 7 bases from V and 8 from J, leaving 8 bases between them. This CDR3 has 10 residues. The CDR3 DNA sequence: TGCAGCGCCCGTGGAGAAAAACTGTTTTTT. Protein product: CSARGEKLFF.

The CDR3 DNA reads as TGTGCCAGCAGTCAGGGGGCAGGCGGGGCCCAGTATTTT. Translated, it gives CASSQGAGGAQYF. The chain uses TRBV12-3 or TRBV12-4 and TRBJ2-3, with 8 bases identical to TRBD1. Trimming removed 5 bases from V and 12 bases from J; junction bases left unmatched: 10. CDR3 length: 13 amino acids.

The chain combines TRBV10-1 with TRBJ2-7; 8 bases agree with TRBD2. J gave up 4 bases and V 3 bases, and 2 bases lay outside the gene matches. This CDR3 spans 13 amino acids. In germline, CDR1 is WNHNN, CDR2 SYGVQD (reference sequence). In DNA, the CDR3 is TGCGCCAGCAGTGAAGCGGGAGCTTACGAGCAGTACTTC. This encodes CASSEAGAYEQYF.

The chain is built from TRBV7-2 and TRBJ1-2; D is unclear. V lost 4 bases, J lost 5 bases, and 14 bases lay in between. Per the germline V gene, CDR1 is SGHTA and CDR2 is FQGNSA. The CDR3 spans 14 residues. For the CDR3, the DNA is TGTGCCAGCAGCTGGGGATGGGGATCATATGGCTACACCTTC. Translation gives CASSWGWGSYGYTF. Using reference TRBV7-2 and TRBJ1-2 for the parts outside the CDR3, the full variable domain is GAGVSQSPSNKVTEKGKDVELRCDPISGHTALYWYRQSLGQGLEFLIYFQGNSAPDKSGLPSDRFSAERTGGSVSTLTIQRTQQEDSAVYLCASSWGWGSYGYTFGSGTRLTVV.

The CDR3 region has the DNA TGTGCCAGCAGCGGAGGACCAGGGGTCGACTATGGCTACACCTTC. Translation gives CASSGGPGVDYGYTF. The chain employs TRBV5-4 and TRBJ1-2; possibly TRBD1 for D (6 bases). The germline V and J ends were trimmed by 4 bases and 3 bases, with 16 bases remaining between them. Germline assignment: CDR1 SGHNT and CDR2 YYREEE (reference sequence). The CDR3 has 15 residues.

The chain recombines TRBV29-1 with TRBJ2-1; 7 positions match TRBD2. Per germline, CDR1 SQVTM and CDR2 ANQGSEA. The CDR3 covers 17 residues. The J segment lost 4 bases and the V segment lost 5 bases, leaving 17 bases of the junction unmatched. The chain's CDR3 is CSVQTSSRSRYYNEQFF. The CDR3 region has the DNA TGCAGCGTTCAGACTAGCAGTCGGTCAAGGTATTACAATGAGCAGTTCTTC.

The rearrangement joins TRBV19 to TRBJ1-1, with D unclear. V was pared by 9 bases and J by 5 bases, with 13 bases between. The CDR3 is 12 amino acids. CDR1 and CDR2 from the germline V gene are LNHDA and SQIVND (reference sequence). CDR3 DNA: TGTGCCAGCAATATCGGGGAGACTGAAGCTTTCTTT. Translation: CASNIGETEAFF. The whole variable domain, filled in from reference TRBV19 and TRBJ1-1, reads DGGITQSPKYLFRKEGQNVTLSCEQNLNHDAMYWYRQDPGQGLRLIYYSQIVNDFQKGDIAEGYSVSREKKESFPLTVTSAQKNPTAFYLCASNIGETEAFFGQGTRLTVV.

Only one count was recorded for this clone. Different DNA sequences within this sample yield the same CDR3. The rearrangement links TRBV15 to TRBJ1-2; tentative D call: TRBD1 (6 bases). This CDR3 contains 14 residues. V was shortened by 0 bases and J by 8 bases, with 13 bases between the two germline ends. Germline CDR1 and CDR2: LNHNV and YYDKDF (reference sequence). In DNA, the CDR3 is TGTGCCACCAGCAGAGATACGGGGGCGGCGGGCTACACCTTC. Encoded protein: CATSRDTGAAGYTF.

The chain carries TRBV19 and TRBJ1-5; unclear D gene. The V end lost 6 bases, the J end lost 3 bases, and 15 bases lay between the germline ends. Germline values: CDR1 LNHDA, CDR2 SQIVND (reference sequence). This CDR3 comprises 15 residues. Written as DNA, the CDR3 is TGTGCCAGTAGACCCCAGGTGACCTACAATCAGCCCCAGCATTTT. This translates into CASRPQVTYNQPQHF.

This chain links TRBV10-3 with TRBJ1-1; D not certain. CDR1 is ENHRY and CDR2 is SYGVKD in the germline V gene. The CDR3 length is 12 residues. V was trimmed by 6 bases and J by 1 base, leaving 6 bases between them. CDR3 in DNA: TGTGCCATCAGGTCGGAGAACACTGAAGCTTTCTTT. Translating gives CAIRSENTEAFF.

This rearrangement joins TRBV2 to TRBJ1-5, with 10 bases identical to TRBD1. Per germline, CDR1 SNHLY and CDR2 FYNNEI. Trimming at V came to 4 bases and at J to 2 bases, leaving 11 bases not matched to a gene. This CDR3 is 18 amino acids long. The CDR3, as DNA: TGTGCCAGCAGTGGTACCGGGACAGGGGTGAAGGGCAATCAGCCCCAGCATTTT. Its translation is CASSGTGTGVKGNQPQHF.

The table lists this clone with a count of one. Other DNA sequences within the sample encode an identical CDR3. This rearrangement joins TRBV7-9 to TRBJ1-1; unclear D gene. Germline V gene data show CDR1 as SEHNR and CDR2 as FQNEAQ (reference sequence). CDR3 length: 13 residues. Trimming pared 3 bases from V and 1 base from J, leaving 6 bases between. CDR3 protein: CASSLAGNTEAFF. CDR3 sequence (DNA): TGTGCCAGCAGCTTGGCTGGGAACACTGAAGCTTTCTTT.

The chain links TRBV24-1 to TRBJ1-4; 8 bases line up with TRBD1. Per germline, CDR1 KGHDR and CDR2 SFDVKD. The CDR3 covers 18 residues. Unmatched junction bases numbered 14, after V lost 9 bases and J lost 0 bases. Here the CDR3 DNA reads TGTGCCACCGAACCAGGACAGGGAGGCACCGCAACTAATGAAAAACTGTTTTTT. Its translation: CATEPGQGGTATNEKLFF.

The chain couples TRBV19 to TRBJ2-7; 10 bases agree with TRBD1. The CDR3 is made up of 14 amino acids. Germline CDR1 is LNHDA and CDR2 is SQIVND (reference sequence). V gave up 7 bases and J gave up 1 base; unmatched junction bases: 4. The CDR3 here is CASTGTGVSYEQYF. The CDR3, as DNA: TGTGCCAGTACCGGGACAGGGGTTTCCTACGAGCAGTACTTC.

DNA of the CDR3: TGCAGCGTTACCTCTAGCGGGGAGACCCAGTACTTC. Encoded protein: CSVTSSGETQYF. The chain is built from TRBV29-1 and TRBJ2-5, with TRBD2 matching over 8 bases. Germline V lookup: CDR1 SQVTM, CDR2 ANQGSEA. With 5 bases clipped from V and 5 bases from J, the junction kept 4 bases outside the gene matches. The CDR3 loop spans 12 amino acids.

The genes are TRBV10-1 and TRBJ2-5; unclear D gene. Germline V lookup: CDR1 WNHNN, CDR2 SYGVQD (reference sequence). Trimming left V 0 bases short and J 5 bases short, with 13 bases between. CDR3 length: 15 amino acids. The CDR3 here is CASSESAIKPETQYF. CDR3 in DNA: TGCGCCAGCAGTGAGTCGGCTATCAAACCGGAGACCCAGTACTTC.

The gene calls are TRBV2 and TRBJ1-5; unclear D gene. Trimming pared 3 bases from V and 6 bases from J, leaving 12 bases between. This CDR3 region has 14 residues. CDR1 and CDR2 (germline): SNHLY, FYNNEI. Here the CDR3 reads CASSEETSSQPQHF. The CDR3 nucleotides read TGTGCCAGCAGTGAGGAGACATCTTCTCAGCCCCAGCATTTT.

This sequence joins TRBV27 and TRBJ2-1, with D unclear. V was pared by 0 bases and J by 7 bases, with 7 bases between. Germline V gene data show CDR1 as MNHEY and CDR2 as SMNVEV (reference sequence). This CDR3 has 13 amino acids. Written as DNA, the CDR3 is TGTGCCAGCAGTTTATCCCATAGAAATGAGCAGTTCTTC. Protein sequence: CASSLSHRNEQFF.

V is TRBV15 and J is TRBJ2-7; TRBD1 matches 7 bases. The CDR3 consists of 13 residues. V lost 4 bases, J lost 5 bases, and 5 bases stayed unmatched. From germline, CDR1 is LNHNV and CDR2 YYDKDF (reference sequence). The CDR3 DNA is TGTGCCACCAGCAAACAGGGGCCCAACGAGCAGTACTTC. It translates to CATSKQGPNEQYF. The whole variable domain, filled in from reference TRBV15 and TRBJ2-7, reads DAMVIQNPRYQVTQFGKPVTLSCSQTLNHNVMYWYQQKSSQAPKLLFHYYDKDFNNEADTPDNFQSRRPNTSFCFLDIRSPGLGDTAMYLCATSKQGPNEQYFGPGTRLTVT.

This rearrangement joins TRBV3-1 (or the pseudogene TRBV3-2) to TRBJ2-2; D unresolved. The CDR3 has 14 residues. The germline CDR1 and CDR2 sequences are LGHDT and YNNKEL (reference sequence). Trimming pared 3 bases from V and 7 bases from J, leaving 12 bases between. The CDR3 DNA is TGTGCCAGCAGCCACAAGGCAGGTGTCGGGGAGCTGTTTTTT. The encoded protein is CASSHKAGVGELFF.

About this clone: An end of the junction differs from the germline gene, which may be a read error. The rearrangement links TRBV5-4 to TRBJ2-1; unclear D gene. Germline CDR1 reads SGHNT; CDR2 reads YYREEE (reference sequence). There are 15 residues in the CDR3. CDR3 sequence (DNA): TGTGCCAGCAGCTTGCCCAAAAGAACCTACAATGGGCAGTTCTTC. Its protein is CASSLPKRTYNGQFF. The complete variable domain, with remaining parts taken from reference TRBV5-4 and TRBJ2-1, reads ETGVTQSPTHLIKTRGQQVTLRCSSQSGHNTVSWYQQALGQGPQFIFQYYREEENGRGNFPPRFSGLQFPNYSSELNVNALELDDSALYLCASSLPKRTYNGQFFGPGTRLTVL.

The chain couples TRBV2 to TRBJ2-5; 8 bases agree with TRBD1. The CDR3 extends over 16 amino acids. Germline-derived CDR1 and CDR2 are SNHLY and FYNNEI. Trimming took 0 bases from V and 2 from J; bases not matched to a gene: 5. CDR3 bases: TGTGCCAGCAGTGAAGCTAGGACAGGGATACAAGAGACCCAGTACTTC. It yields the protein CASSEARTGIQETQYF.

V and J are TRBV10-2 and TRBJ1-5; D is perhaps TRBD1 (6 bases). CDR3 size: 15 residues. Deletions cut 8 bases from V and 2 bases from J, with 16 bases between. Per the germline V gene, CDR1 is WSHSY and CDR2 is SAAADI. The CDR3 nucleotides are TGCGCCAGCCAAACTCGCGGGGGCCGCAATCAGCCCCAGCATTTT. It codes for CASQTRGGRNQPQHF.

The rearrangement links TRBV7-9 to TRBJ2-4, with 7 bases lining up with TRBD1. CDR1 SEHNR and CDR2 FQNEAQ come from the germline V gene (reference sequence). Trimming took 4 bases from V and 5 from J; bases not matched to a gene: 8. This CDR3 comprises 15 residues. The CDR3 DNA reads as TGTGCCAGCAGCTCCGGGACAGCCCCTCAAAACATTCAGTACTTC. Translation: CASSSGTAPQNIQYF.

This chain uses TRBV29-1 with TRBJ2-7; D unresolved. V was pared by 0 bases and J by 5 bases, with 11 bases between. Per the germline V gene, CDR1 is SQVTM and CDR2 is ANQGSEA. There are 13 residues in the CDR3. CDR3: CSVEDGSGHEQYF. The CDR3 DNA sequence: TGCAGCGTTGAAGATGGGTCCGGGCACGAGCAGTACTTC.